This TCR beta chain was retrieved from a study of T cell changes during pregnancy in multiple sclerosis. The assay was immunoSEQ multiplex PCR, and TCRdb's table has in-frame clones only and misses some. This sample carries about 97,000 clones, less than 95% of them seen once, and the ten largest clones take 0.76%. Trimming removed 0 bases at V and 1 base at J, with 8 bases between. CDR3 length: 15 residues. Germline CDR1 reads SGHRS; CDR2 reads YFSETQ. The source of this sequence is a female donor in good health, enrolled as a control in a pregnancy study. Source: peripheral blood, taken in the second trimester of pregnancy. V usage is TRBV5-1 and J usage is TRBJ1-5; no clear D gene. This chain's CDR3 is CASSLGAGSNQPQHF. In nucleotides, the CDR3 is TGCGCCAGCAGCTTGGGGGCTGGGAGCAATCAGCCCCAGCATTTT. Drawing the rest from reference TRBV5-1 and TRBJ1-5, the complete variable domain is KAGVTQTPRYLIKTRGQQVTLSCSPISGHRSVSWYQQTPGQGLQFLFEYFSETQRNKGNFPGRFSGRQFSNSRSEMNVSTLELGDSALYLCASSLGAGSNQPQHFGDGTRLSIL.